This TCR beta chain comes out of a study of CD8+ T cells in alopecia areata. Overall study context: The investigators scored severity in treated patients by the percentage of affected scalp area. Study-wide results and caveats: TCR sharing was clearer in mice than between patients, perhaps partly owing to patient HLA diversity.

The treatment denotes: oral pan-JAK inhibitor, 5-10 mg twice daily. Reverse transcribed after extraction, RNA yielded cDNA as the sequencing template. Clones were sequenced by immunoSEQ multiplex PCR, and TCRdb holds only the in-frame ones, with some missing. Of some 240,000 clones listed, less than 75% are singletons. The CDR3 totals 12 residues. Per the germline V gene, CDR1 is SQVTM and CDR2 is ANQGSEA. V shed 8 bases and J 8 bases; nucleotides not matched to a gene: 11. Notes on this clone: The antigen is not known.

The chain carries TRBV29-1 and TRBJ1-2, with 7 bases matching TRBD1. This TCR was sampled from a human donor with alopecia areata. Sequencing used CD4+ T cells sorted from blood, obtained at week 4, from a patient treated with tofacitinib. CDR3 coding DNA: TGCAGCACTGTGAATGTAGGGGGCGGCTACACCTTC. Its translation: CSTVNVGGGYTF.